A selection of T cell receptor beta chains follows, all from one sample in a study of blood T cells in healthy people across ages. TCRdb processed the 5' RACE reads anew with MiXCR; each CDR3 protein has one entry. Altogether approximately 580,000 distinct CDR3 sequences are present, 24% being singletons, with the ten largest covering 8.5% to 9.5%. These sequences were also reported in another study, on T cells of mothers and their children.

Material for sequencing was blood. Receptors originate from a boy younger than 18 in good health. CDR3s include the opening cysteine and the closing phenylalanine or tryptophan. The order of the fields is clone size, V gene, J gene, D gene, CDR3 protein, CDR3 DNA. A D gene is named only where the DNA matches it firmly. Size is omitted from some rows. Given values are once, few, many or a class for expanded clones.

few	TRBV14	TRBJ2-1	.	CASSPPSTYNEQFF	TGTGCCAGCAGCCCACCTTCCACCTACAATGAGCAGTTCTTC
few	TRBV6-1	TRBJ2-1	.	CASSDGGVSYNEQFF	TGTGCCAGCAGTGACGGGGGTGTTTCCTACAATGAGCAGTTCTTC
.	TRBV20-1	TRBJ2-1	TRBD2	CSARAGGPNEQFF	TGCAGTGCAAGGGCGGGAGGGCCCAATGAGCAGTTCTTC
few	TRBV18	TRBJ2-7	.	CASSTNTGEQYF	TGTGCCAGCTCCACGAATACGGGCGAGCAGTACTTC
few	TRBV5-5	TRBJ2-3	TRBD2	CASSLDQREYTDTQYF	TGTGCCAGCAGCTTGGACCAGCGGGAGTACACAGATACGCAGTATTTT
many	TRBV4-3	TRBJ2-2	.	CASSHQTGTAGELFF	TGCGCCAGCAGCCATCAGACAGGCACCGCCGGGGAGCTGTTTTTT
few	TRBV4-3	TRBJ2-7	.	CASSQASGRDTTPHEQYF	TGCGCCAGCAGCCAAGCATCTGGGAGGGACACCACACCTCACGAGCAGTACTTC
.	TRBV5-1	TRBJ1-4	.	CASSTGTVTEKLFF	TGCGCCAGCAGTACCGGGACCGTGACTGAAAAACTGTTTTTT
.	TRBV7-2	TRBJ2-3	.	CASSLARSSTDTQYF	TGTGCCAGCAGCTTAGCGCGGTCTAGCACAGATACGCAGTATTTT
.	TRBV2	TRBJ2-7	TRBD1	CASSEFEGQGTSYEQYF	TGTGCCAGCAGTGAGTTTGAGGGACAGGGGACCTCCTACGAGCAGTACTTC
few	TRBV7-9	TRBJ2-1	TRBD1	CASNLTGLYNEQFF	TGTGCCAGCAACTTGACAGGGCTATACAATGAGCAGTTCTTC
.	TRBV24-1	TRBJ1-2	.	CAASEPGNGYTF	TGTGCCGCCAGTGAACCAGGGAATGGCTACACCTTC
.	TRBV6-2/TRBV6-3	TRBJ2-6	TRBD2	CAILGRALSGANVLTF	TGTGCCATCCTCGGGAGGGCCCTCTCTGGGGCCAACGTCCTGACTTTC
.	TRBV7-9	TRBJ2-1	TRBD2	CASSLSILTSGSNEQFF	TGTGCCAGCAGCTTATCGATTTTGACTAGCGGGAGCAATGAGCAGTTCTTC
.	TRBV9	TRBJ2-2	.	CASGGATNTGELFF	TGTGCCAGCGGGGGGGCCACGAACACCGGGGAGCTGTTTTTT
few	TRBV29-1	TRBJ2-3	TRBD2	CSAGEGDTQYF	TGCAGCGCCGGGGAGGGCGATACGCAGTATTTT
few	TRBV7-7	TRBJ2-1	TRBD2	CASSLTSSGVSSYNEQFF	TGTGCTAGCAGCTTAACGTCTAGCGGGGTGAGCTCCTACAATGAGCAGTTCTTC
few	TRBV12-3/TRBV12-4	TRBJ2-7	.	CASSFIGGTHEQYF	TGTGCCAGCAGTTTCATCGGAGGAACCCACGAGCAGTACTTC
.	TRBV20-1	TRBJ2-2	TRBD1	CSASDPVTGVHGELFF	TGCAGTGCTAGTGATCCTGTGACAGGGGTTCACGGGGAGCTGTTTTTT
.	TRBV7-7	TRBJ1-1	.	CASSLGVITEAFF	TGTGCTAGCAGCTTAGGGGTGATCACTGAAGCTTTCTTT
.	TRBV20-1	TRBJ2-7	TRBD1	CSAGDRGIAEQYF	TGCAGTGCTGGAGACAGGGGAATCGCCGAGCAGTACTTC
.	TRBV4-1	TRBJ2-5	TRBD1	CASSQDGGQGRETQYF	TGCGCCAGCAGCCAAGATGGAGGACAGGGGAGAGAGACCCAGTACTTC
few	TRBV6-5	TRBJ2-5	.	CASRTGQQDTQYF	TGTGCCAGCAGAACAGGACAGCAAGATACCCAGTACTTC
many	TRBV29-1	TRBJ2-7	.	CSVEDQGSRYEQYF	TGCAGCGTTGAAGATCAGGGCTCCCGCTACGAGCAGTACTTC
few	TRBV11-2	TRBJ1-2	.	CASSLGQQGYTF	TGTGCCAGCAGCTTAGGCCAACAGGGCTACACCTTC
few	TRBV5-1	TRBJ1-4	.	CASSLRGIATNEKLFF	TGCGCCAGCAGCTTGCGCGGAATCGCAACTAATGAAAAACTGTTTTTT
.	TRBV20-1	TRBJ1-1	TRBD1	CSATQGARGTEAFF	TGCAGTGCTACACAGGGGGCTAGGGGAACTGAAGCTTTCTTT
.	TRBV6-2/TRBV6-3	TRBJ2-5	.	CASSYSTRQTQYF	TGTGCCAGCAGTTACTCGACCAGACAGACCCAGTACTTC
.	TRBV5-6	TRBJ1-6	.	CASGRRAINSPLHF	TGTGCCAGCGGCAGGCGGGCCATTAATTCACCCCTCCACTTT
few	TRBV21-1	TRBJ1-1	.	CASSNARGRAFF	TGTGCCAGCAGCAATGCGAGGGGTCGAGCTTTCTTT
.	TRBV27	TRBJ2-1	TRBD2	CASSLSTWPRGDEQFF	TGTGCCAGCAGTTTATCGACCTGGCCGCGGGGGGATGAGCAGTTCTTC
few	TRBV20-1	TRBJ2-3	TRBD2	CSTQFSSGSTDTQYF	TGCAGTACACAGTTCTCTAGCGGGAGCACAGATACGCAGTATTTT
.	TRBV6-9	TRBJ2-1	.	CASSYPRAEEQFF	TGTGCCAGCAGTTACCCAAGGGCGGAGGAGCAGTTCTTC
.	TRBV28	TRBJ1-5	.	CASSFRSGLKINQPQHF	TGTGCCAGCAGTTTCCGGTCAGGACTCAAAATCAATCAGCCCCAGCATTTT
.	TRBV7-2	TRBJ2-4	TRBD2	CASSLRGLAGGENIQYF	TGTGCCAGCAGCTTAAGGGGACTAGCGGGAGGCGAAAACATTCAGTACTTC
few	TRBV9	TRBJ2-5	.	CASSVRQSGETQYF	TGTGCCAGCAGCGTGAGACAGTCTGGTGAGACCCAGTACTTC
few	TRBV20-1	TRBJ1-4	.	CSATRDRVF	TGCAGTGCTACTAGAGACCGGGTTTTT
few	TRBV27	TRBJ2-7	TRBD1	CASSSQGTGIYEQYF	TGTGCCAGCAGTTCCCAGGGGACAGGGATCTACGAGCAGTACTTC
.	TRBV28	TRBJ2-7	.	CASISTGFAYEQYF	TGTGCCAGCATCAGTACGGGGTTTGCCTACGAGCAGTACTTC
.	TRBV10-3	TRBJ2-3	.	CAISRTAPADTQYF	TGTGCCATCAGCCGGACAGCACCGGCAGATACGCAGTATTTT
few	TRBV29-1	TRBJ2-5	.	CSVDLGLETQYF	TGCAGCGTCGATTTGGGGTTGGAGACCCAGTACTTC
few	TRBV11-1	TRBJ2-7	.	CASSLGTGHEQYF	TGTGCCAGCAGCCTAGGGACGGGCCACGAGCAGTACTTC
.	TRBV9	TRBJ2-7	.	CASSVATAYNPNEQYF	TGTGCCAGCAGCGTAGCTACGGCTTATAATCCAAACGAGCAGTACTTC
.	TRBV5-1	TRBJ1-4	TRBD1	CASSTGTGSEKLFF	TGCGCCAGCAGCACCGGGACAGGGAGTGAAAAACTGTTTTTT